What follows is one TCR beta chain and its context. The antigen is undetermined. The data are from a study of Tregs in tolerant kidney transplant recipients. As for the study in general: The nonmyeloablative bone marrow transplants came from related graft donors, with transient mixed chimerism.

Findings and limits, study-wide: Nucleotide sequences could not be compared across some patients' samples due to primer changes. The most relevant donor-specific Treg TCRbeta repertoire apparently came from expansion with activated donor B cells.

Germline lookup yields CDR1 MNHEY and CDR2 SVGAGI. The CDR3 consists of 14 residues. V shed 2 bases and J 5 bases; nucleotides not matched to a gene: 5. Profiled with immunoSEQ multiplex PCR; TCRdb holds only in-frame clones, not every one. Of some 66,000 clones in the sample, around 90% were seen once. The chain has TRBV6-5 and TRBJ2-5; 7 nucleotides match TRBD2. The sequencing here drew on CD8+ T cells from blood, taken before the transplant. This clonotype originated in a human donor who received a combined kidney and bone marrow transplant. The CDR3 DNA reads TGTGCCAGCAGTTACGGGACCGGGGGGGAGACCCAGTACTTC. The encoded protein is CASSYGTGGETQYF.